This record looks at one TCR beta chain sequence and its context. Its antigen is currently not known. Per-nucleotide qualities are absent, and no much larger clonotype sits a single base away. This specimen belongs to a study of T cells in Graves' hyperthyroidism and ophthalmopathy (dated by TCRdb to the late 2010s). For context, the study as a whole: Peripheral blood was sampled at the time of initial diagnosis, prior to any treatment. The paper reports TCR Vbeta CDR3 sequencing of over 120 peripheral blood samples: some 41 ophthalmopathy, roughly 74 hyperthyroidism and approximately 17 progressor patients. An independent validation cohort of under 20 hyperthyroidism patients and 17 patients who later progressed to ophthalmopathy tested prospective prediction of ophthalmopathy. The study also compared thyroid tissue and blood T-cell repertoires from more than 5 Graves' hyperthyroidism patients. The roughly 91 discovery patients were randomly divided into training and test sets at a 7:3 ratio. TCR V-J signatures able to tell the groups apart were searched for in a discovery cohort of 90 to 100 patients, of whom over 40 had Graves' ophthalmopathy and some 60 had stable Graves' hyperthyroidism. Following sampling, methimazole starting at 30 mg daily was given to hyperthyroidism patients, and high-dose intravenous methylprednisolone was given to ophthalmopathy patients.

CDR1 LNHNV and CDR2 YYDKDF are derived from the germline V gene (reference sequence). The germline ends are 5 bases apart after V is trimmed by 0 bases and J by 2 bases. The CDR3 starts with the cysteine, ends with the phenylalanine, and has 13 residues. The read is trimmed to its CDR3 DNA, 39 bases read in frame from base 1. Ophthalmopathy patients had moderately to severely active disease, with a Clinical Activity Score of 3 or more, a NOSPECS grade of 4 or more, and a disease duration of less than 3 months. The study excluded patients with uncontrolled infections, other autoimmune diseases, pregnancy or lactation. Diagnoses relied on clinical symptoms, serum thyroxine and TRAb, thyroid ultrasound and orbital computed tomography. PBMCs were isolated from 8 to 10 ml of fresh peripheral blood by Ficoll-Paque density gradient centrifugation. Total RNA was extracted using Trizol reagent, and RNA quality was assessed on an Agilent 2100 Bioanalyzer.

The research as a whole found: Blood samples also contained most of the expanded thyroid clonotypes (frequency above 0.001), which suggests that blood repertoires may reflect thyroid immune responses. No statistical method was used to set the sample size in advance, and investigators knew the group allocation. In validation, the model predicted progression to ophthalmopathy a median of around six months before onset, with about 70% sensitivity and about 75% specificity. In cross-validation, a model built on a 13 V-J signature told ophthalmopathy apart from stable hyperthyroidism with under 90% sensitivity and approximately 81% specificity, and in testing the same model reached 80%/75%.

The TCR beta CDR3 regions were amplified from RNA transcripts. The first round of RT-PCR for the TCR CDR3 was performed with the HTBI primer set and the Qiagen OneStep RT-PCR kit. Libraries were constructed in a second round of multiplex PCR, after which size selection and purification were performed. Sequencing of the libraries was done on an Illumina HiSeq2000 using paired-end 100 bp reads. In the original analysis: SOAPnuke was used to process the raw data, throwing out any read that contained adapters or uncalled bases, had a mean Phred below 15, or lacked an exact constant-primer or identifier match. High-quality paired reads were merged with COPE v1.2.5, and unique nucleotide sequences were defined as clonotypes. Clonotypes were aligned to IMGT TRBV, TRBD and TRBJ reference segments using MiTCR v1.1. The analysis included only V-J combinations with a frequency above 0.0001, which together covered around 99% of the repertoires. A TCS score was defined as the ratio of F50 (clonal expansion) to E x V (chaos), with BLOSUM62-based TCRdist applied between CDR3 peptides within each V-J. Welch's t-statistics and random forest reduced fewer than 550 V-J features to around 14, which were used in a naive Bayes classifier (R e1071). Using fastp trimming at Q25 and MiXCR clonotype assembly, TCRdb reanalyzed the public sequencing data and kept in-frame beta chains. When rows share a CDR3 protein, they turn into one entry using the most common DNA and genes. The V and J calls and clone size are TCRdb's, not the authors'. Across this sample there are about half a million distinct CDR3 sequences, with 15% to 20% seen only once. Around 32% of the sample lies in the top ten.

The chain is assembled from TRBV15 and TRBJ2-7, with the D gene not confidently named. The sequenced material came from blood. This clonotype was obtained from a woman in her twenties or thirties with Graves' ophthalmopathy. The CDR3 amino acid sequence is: CATSRDLTYEQYF. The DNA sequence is TGTGCCACCAGCAGAGATCTAACCTACGAGCAGTACTTC.